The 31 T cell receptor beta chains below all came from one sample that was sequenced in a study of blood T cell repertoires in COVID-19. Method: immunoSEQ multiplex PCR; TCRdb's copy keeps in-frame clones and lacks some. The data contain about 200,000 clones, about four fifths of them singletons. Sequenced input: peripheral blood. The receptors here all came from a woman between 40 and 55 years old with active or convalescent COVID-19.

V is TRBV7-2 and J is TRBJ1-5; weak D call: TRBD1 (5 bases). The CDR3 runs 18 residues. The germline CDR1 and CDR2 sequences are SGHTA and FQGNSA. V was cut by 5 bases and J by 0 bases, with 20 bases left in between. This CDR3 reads CASSRRGGAIYSNQPQHF. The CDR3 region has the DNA TGTGCCAGCAGCCGGAGGGGAGGGGCAATTTATAGCAATCAGCCCCAGCATTTT.

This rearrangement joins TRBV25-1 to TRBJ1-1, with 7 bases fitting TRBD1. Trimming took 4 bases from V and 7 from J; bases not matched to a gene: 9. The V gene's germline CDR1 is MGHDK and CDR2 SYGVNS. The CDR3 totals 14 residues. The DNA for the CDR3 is TGTGCCAGCAGTGCGTCCCGGGACAGTTTTGAAGCTTTCTTT. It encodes CASSASRDSFEAFF.

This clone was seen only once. Here the CDR3 reads CASVSYSDRPYGYTF. Written as DNA, the CDR3 is TGTGCCAGCGTATCTTACTCGGACAGGCCCTATGGCTACACCTTC. The V gene is TRBV6-5, the J gene TRBJ1-2, with 7 bases matching TRBD1. CDR1 MNHEY and CDR2 SVGAGI come from the germline V gene. With 8 bases clipped from V and 4 bases from J, the junction kept 13 bases outside the gene matches. The CDR3 runs to 15 residues.

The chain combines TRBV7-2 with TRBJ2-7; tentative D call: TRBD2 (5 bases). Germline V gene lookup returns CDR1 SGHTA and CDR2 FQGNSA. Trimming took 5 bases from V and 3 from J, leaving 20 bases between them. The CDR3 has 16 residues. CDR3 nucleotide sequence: TGTGCCAGCAGCCCGATCTGGCTAGAGGGCCTCTACGAGCAGTACTTC. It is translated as CASSPIWLEGLYEQYF. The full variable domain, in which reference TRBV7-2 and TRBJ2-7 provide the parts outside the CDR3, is GAGVSQSPSNKVTEKGKDVELRCDPISGHTALYWYRQSLGQGLEFLIYFQGNSAPDKSGLPSDRFSAERTGGSVSTLTIQRTQQEDSAVYLCASSPIWLEGLYEQYFGPGTRLTVT.

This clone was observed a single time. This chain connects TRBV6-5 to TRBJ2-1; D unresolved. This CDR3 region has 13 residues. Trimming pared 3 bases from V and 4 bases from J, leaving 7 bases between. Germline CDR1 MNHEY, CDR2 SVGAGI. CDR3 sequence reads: CASSYSQYNEQFF. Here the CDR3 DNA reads TGTGCCAGCAGTTATTCACAGTACAATGAGCAGTTCTTC.

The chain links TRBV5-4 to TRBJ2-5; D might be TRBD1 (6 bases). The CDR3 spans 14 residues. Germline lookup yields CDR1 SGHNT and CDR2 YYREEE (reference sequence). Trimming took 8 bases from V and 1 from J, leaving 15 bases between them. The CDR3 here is CASTPGQVQETQYF. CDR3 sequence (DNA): TGTGCCAGTACACCGGGACAAGTCCAAGAGACCCAGTACTTC.

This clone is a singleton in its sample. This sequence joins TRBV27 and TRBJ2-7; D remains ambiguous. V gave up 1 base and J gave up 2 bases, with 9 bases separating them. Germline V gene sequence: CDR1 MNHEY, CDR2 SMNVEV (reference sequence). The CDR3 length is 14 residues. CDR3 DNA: TGTGCCAGCAGTTTATATCTCGGTACCTACGAGCAGTACTTC. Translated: CASSLYLGTYEQYF.

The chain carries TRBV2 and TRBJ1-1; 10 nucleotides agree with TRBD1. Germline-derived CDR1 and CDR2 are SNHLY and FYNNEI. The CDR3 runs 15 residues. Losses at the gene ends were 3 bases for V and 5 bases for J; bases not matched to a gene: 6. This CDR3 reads CASSEEWTGGTEAFF. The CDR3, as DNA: TGTGCCAGCAGTGAGGAGTGGACAGGGGGAACTGAAGCTTTCTTT. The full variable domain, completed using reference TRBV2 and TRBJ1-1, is EPEVTQTPSHQVTQMGQEVILRCVPISNHLYFYWYRQILGQKVEFLVSFYNNEISEKSEIFDDQFSVERPDGSNFTLKIRSTKLEDSAMYFCASSEEWTGGTEAFFGQGTRLTVV.

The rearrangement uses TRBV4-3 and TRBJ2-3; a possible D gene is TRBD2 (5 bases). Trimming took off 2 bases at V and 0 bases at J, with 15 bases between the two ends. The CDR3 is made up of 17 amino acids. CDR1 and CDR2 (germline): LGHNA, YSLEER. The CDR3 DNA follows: TGCGCCAGCAGCCAATATAGACCGGGGTCTAGCACAGATACGCAGTATTTT. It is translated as CASSQYRPGSSTDTQYF.

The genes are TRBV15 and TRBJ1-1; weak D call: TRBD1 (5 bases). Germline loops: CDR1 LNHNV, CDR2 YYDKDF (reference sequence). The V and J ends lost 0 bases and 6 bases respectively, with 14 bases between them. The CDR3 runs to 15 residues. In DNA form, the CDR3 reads TGTGCCACCAGCAGAGATTTGGGGGGAGGGGCTGAAGCTTTCTTT. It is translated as CATSRDLGGGAEAFF.

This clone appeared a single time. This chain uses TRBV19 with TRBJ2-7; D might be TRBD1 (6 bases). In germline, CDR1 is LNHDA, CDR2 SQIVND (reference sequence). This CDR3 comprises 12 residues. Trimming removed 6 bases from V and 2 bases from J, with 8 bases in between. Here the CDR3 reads CASRDSTYEQYF. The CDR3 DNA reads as TGTGCCAGTAGGGACAGCACCTACGAGCAGTACTTC.

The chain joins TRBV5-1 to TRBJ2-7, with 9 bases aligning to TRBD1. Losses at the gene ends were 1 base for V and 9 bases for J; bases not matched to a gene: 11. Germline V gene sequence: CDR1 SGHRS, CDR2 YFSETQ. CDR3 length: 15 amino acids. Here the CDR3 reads CASSLSGQGIEWQYF. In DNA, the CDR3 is TGCGCCAGCAGCTTGAGTGGACAGGGGATTGAGTGGCAGTACTTC.

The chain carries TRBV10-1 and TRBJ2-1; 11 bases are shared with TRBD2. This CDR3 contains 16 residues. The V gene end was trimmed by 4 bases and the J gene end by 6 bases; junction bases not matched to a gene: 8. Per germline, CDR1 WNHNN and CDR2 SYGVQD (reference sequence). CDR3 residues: CASSATGTSGPNEQFF. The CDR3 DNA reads TGCGCCAGCAGTGCTACCGGGACTAGCGGCCCCAATGAGCAGTTCTTC.

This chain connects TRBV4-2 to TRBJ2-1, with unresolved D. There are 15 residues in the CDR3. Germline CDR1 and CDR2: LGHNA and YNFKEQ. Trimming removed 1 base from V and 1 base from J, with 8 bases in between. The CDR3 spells CASSQVSLSYNEQFF. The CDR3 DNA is TGTGCCAGCAGCCAAGTCTCCCTTTCCTACAATGAGCAGTTCTTC.

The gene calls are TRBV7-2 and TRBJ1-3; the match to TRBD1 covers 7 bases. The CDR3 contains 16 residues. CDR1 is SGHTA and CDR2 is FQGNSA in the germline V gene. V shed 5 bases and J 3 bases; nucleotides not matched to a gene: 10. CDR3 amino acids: CASSKGTVTGGNTIYF. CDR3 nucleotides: TGTGCCAGCAGCAAGGGGACAGTCACGGGTGGAAACACCATATATTTT.

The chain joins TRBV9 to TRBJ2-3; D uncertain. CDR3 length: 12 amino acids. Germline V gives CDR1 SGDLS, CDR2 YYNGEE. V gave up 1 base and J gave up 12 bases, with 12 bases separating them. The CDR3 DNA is TGTGCCAGCAGCGTATCCCCTAATTTCCAGTATTTT. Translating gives CASSVSPNFQYF.

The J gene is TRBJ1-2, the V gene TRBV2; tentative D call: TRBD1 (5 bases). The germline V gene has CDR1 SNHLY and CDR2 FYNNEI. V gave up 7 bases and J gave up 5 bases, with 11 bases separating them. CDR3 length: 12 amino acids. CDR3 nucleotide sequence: TGTGCCAGCAATAAGGCAGGGTATGGCTACACCTTC. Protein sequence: CASNKAGYGYTF. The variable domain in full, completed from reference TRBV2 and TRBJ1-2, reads EPEVTQTPSHQVTQMGQEVILRCVPISNHLYFYWYRQILGQKVEFLVSFYNNEISEKSEIFDDQFSVERPDGSNFTLKIRSTKLEDSAMYFCASNKAGYGYTFGSGTRLTVV.

CDR3: CASSPSGRETTGELFF. The CDR3 region has the DNA TGTGCCAGCTCACCAAGCGGGAGGGAAACGACCGGGGAGCTGTTTTTT. The chain recombines TRBV18 with TRBJ2-2; 10 nucleotides agree with TRBD2. The CDR3 has 16 residues. Losses at the gene ends were 2 bases for V and 5 bases for J; bases not matched to a gene: 5. CDR1 is KGHSH and CDR2 is LQKENI in the germline V gene.

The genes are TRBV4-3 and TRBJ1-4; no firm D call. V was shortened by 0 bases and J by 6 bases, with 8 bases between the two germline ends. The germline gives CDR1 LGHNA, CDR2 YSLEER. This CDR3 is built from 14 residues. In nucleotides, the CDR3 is TGCGCCAGCAGCCAAGATGTCTCTGATGAAAAACTGTTTTTT. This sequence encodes CASSQDVSDEKLFF.

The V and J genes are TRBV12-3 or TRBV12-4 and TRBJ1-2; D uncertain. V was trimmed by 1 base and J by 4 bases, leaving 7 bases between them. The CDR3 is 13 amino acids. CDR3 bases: TGTGCCAGCAGTTTAGGGAGAATCTATGGCTACACCTTC. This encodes CASSLGRIYGYTF.

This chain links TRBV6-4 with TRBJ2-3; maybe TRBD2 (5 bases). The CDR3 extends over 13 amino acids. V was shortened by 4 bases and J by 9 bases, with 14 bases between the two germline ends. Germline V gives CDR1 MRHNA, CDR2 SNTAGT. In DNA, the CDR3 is TGTGCCAGCAGTGTAGAAGATACGGGAACGCAGTATTTT. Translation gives CASSVEDTGTQYF.

The CDR3 region has the DNA TGTGCCAGTAGTTTTCCGAGACAACCCAACTATGGCTACACCTTC. Its protein product is CASSFPRQPNYGYTF. This chain connects TRBV19 to TRBJ1-2; D call uncertain. This CDR3 contains 15 residues. The germline V and J ends were trimmed by 5 bases and 2 bases, with 15 bases remaining between them. Germline CDR1 LNHDA, CDR2 SQIVND (reference sequence).

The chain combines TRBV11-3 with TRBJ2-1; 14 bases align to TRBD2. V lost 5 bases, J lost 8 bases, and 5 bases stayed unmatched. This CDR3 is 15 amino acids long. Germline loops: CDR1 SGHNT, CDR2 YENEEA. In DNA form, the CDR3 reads TGTGCCAGCAGCCCAGGGACTAGCGGGGGATATGAGCAGTTCTTC. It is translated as CASSPGTSGGYEQFF.

CDR3 sequence: CASSMGLATYNEQFF. Written as DNA, the CDR3 is TGTGCCAGTAGTATGGGACTAGCGACGTACAATGAGCAGTTCTTC. This chain uses TRBV19 with TRBJ2-1; 10 positions agree with TRBD2. The CDR3 is 15 residues long. V dropped 3 bases and J dropped 4; count of bases not matched to a gene: 3. Per the germline V gene, CDR1 is LNHDA and CDR2 is SQIVND (reference sequence).

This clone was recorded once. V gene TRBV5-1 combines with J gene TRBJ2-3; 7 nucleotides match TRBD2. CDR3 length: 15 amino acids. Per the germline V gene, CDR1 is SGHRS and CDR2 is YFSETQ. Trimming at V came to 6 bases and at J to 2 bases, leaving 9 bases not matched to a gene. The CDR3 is CASTLAAPATDTQYF. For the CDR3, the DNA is TGCGCCAGCACCCTAGCGGCCCCTGCCACAGATACGCAGTATTTT. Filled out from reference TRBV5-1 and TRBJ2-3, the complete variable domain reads KAGVTQTPRYLIKTRGQQVTLSCSPISGHRSVSWYQQTPGQGLQFLFEYFSETQRNKGNFPGRFSGRQFSNSRSEMNVSTLELGDSALYLCASTLAAPATDTQYFGPGTRLTVL.

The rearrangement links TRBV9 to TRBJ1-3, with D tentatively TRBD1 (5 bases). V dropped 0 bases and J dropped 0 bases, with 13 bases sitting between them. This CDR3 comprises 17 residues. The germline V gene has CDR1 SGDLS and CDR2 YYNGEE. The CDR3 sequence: CASSVASTEDSGNTIYF. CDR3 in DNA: TGTGCCAGCAGCGTAGCCTCGACAGAGGACTCTGGAAACACCATATATTTT.

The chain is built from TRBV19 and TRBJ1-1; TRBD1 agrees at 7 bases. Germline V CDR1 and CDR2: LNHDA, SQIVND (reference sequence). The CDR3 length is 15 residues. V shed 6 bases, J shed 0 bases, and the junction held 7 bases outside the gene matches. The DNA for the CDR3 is TGTGCCAGTAGGCGACAGGGCGAGATGAACACTGAAGCTTTCTTT. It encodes CASRRQGEMNTEAFF. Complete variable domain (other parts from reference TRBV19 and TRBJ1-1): DGGITQSPKYLFRKEGQNVTLSCEQNLNHDAMYWYRQDPGQGLRLIYYSQIVNDFQKGDIAEGYSVSREKKESFPLTVTSAQKNPTAFYLCASRRQGEMNTEAFFGQGTRLTVV.

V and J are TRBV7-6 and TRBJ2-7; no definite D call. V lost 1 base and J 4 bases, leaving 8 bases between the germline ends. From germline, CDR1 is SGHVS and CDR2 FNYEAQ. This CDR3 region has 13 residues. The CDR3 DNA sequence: TGTGCCAGCAGCTTAGGGGCAGGATACGAGCAGTACTTC. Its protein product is CASSLGAGYEQYF. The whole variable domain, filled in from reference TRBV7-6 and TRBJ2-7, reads GAGVSQSPRYKVTKRGQDVALRCDPISGHVSLYWYRQALGQGPEFLTYFNYEAQQDKSGLPNDRFSAERPEGSISTLTIQRTEQRDSAMYRCASSLGAGYEQYFGPGTRLTVT.

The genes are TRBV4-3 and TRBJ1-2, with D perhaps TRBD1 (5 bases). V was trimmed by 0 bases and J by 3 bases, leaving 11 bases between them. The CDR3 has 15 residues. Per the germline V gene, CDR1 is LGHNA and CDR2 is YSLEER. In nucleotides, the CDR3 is TGCGCCAGCAGCCAAGATGGGGCCGGGTACTATGGCTACACCTTC. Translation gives CASSQDGAGYYGYTF.

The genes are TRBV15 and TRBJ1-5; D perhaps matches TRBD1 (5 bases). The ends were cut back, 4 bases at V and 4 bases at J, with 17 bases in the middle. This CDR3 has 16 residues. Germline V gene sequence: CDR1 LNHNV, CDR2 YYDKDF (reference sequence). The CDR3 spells CATSTLWQGVNQPQHF. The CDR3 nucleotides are TGTGCCACCAGCACTCTATGGCAGGGTGTTAATCAGCCCCAGCATTTT.

CDR3 coding DNA: TGTGCCAGCAGTTACCCCCCCCAGGAATGGTACACTGAAGCTTTCTTT. Its translation is CASSYPPQEWYTEAFF. This sequence joins TRBV6-2 or TRBV6-3 and TRBJ1-1; D is uncertain. V dropped 2 bases and J dropped 3 bases, with 16 bases sitting between them. This CDR3 comprises 16 residues. Germline CDR1 is MNHEY and CDR2 is SVGEGT.